The 13 T cell receptor beta chains in this list originate from one sample, sequenced in a study of control samples from healthy donors and cancer patients. Clones were sequenced by immunoSEQ multiplex PCR, and TCRdb holds only the in-frame ones, with some missing. Of 150,000 to 200,000 clones detected, over 85% appear once; the ten largest clones hold 1.3% to 1.5%. The sequenced sample consisted of blood. The receptor source for this set is a man younger than 45 in good health.

The sample holds a few counts of this clone. This rearrangement joins TRBV28 to TRBJ1-5; D ambiguous. Per germline, CDR1 MDHEN and CDR2 SYDVKM. The length of the CDR3 is 19 residues. Trimming pared 2 bases from V and 0 bases from J, leaving 20 bases between. CDR3 DNA: TGTGCCAGCAGTTTAGATCGTGTGAGAGCCGGATTTAGCAATCAGCCCCAGCATTTT. Residues: CASSLDRVRAGFSNQPQHF.

In this sample, this clone turned up once. Additional DNA sequences in this sample encode the identical CDR3. V usage is TRBV18 and J usage is TRBJ2-7; D is undetermined. Germline-derived CDR1 and CDR2 are KGHSH and LQKENI. This CDR3 is 12 amino acids long. Trimming removed 3 bases at V and 4 bases at J, with 7 bases between. CDR3 nucleotides: TGTGCCAGCTCACCTAACAGTTACGAGCAGTACTTC. As protein: CASSPNSYEQYF.

The chain couples TRBV29-1 to TRBJ2-7; 8 nucleotides line up with TRBD1. There are 12 residues in the CDR3. V was pared by 6 bases and J by 4 bases, with 5 bases of the junction left unmatched. Per germline, CDR1 SQVTM and CDR2 ANQGSEA. Here the CDR3 reads CSVNRGSYEQYF. The CDR3 region has the DNA TGCAGCGTCAACAGGGGGTCGTACGAGCAGTACTTC.

The chain uses TRBV4-2 and TRBJ1-3; D not resolved. The germline V gene encodes CDR1 LGHNA and CDR2 YNFKEQ. This CDR3 is built from 16 residues. The V and J ends lost 3 bases and 0 bases respectively, with 12 bases between them. For the CDR3, the DNA is TGTGCCAGCAGCCAGGATCAGCCGGCCTCTGGAAACACCATATATTTT. Translating it yields CASSQDQPASGNTIYF.

The CDR3 loop reads CASSRGYRGDEQFF. The CDR3, as DNA: TGTGCCAGCAGCCGGGGGTACAGGGGTGATGAGCAGTTCTTC. The chain is built from TRBV5-8 and TRBJ2-1; D perhaps matches TRBD1 (7 bases). Germline V lookup: CDR1 SGHTS, CDR2 YDEGEE. V shed 4 bases and J shed 8 bases, with 16 bases lying between them. The CDR3 has 14 amino acids.

The chain combines TRBV28 with TRBJ2-7, with D maybe TRBD1 (5 bases). Germline CDR1 is MDHEN and CDR2 is SYDVKM. CDR3 length: 12 residues. The V and J ends lost 10 bases and 3 bases respectively, with 13 bases between them. The CDR3 DNA sequence: TGTGCCACCCAGACAGCCAGCTACGAGCAGTACTTC. Translation: CATQTASYEQYF.

This sequence joins TRBV3-1 (or the pseudogene TRBV3-2) and TRBJ2-1; unclear D gene. V gave up 1 base and J gave up 4 bases, with 11 bases separating them. The CDR3 length is 15 residues. Germline V gene lookup returns CDR1 LGHDT and CDR2 YNNKEL (reference sequence). CDR3 loop: CASSQAWAVYNEQFF. In nucleotides, the CDR3 is TGTGCCAGCAGCCAAGCTTGGGCCGTATACAATGAGCAGTTCTTC.

The CDR3 sequence is CASSLGGGPETQYF. In DNA, the CDR3 is TGTGCCAGCAGCTTGGGGGGAGGGCCAGAGACCCAGTACTTC. The chain uses TRBV5-6 and TRBJ2-5; TRBD2 agrees at 7 bases. The trim removed 0 bases at V and 4 bases at J, leaving 3 bases unmatched. Germline V gene data show CDR1 as SGHDT and CDR2 as YYEEEE. The CDR3 contains 14 residues.

The V and J genes are TRBV29-1 and TRBJ1-2; tentative D call: TRBD1 (6 bases). This CDR3 is 14 amino acids long. V was shortened by 3 bases and J by 5 bases, with 16 bases between the two germline ends. Per germline, CDR1 SQVTM and CDR2 ANQGSEA. The CDR3 is CSVDWSRGSYGYTF. In DNA form, the CDR3 reads TGCAGCGTTGATTGGAGCAGGGGCTCTTATGGCTACACCTTC.

The rearrangement uses TRBV5-1 and TRBJ2-7; 11 bases fit TRBD1. The junction had 7 bases not matched to a gene; V was cut back by 6 bases and J by 5 bases. Germline-derived CDR1 and CDR2 are SGHRS and YFSETQ. The CDR3 has 14 residues. CDR3 sequence (DNA): TGCGCCAGCACCCTGGGACAGGGGGTCAACGAGCAGTACTTC. Amino acid sequence: CASTLGQGVNEQYF.

In regard to this clone: Other DNA sequences in the same sample also yield this CDR3. CDR3 sequence: CASSGAYEQYF. DNA for the CDR3: TGTGCCAGCAGTGGTGCTTACGAGCAGTACTTC. The chain uses TRBV2 and TRBJ2-7; D remains ambiguous. The CDR3 runs to 11 residues. CDR1 and CDR2 from the germline V gene are SNHLY and FYNNEI. V lost 4 bases and J lost 4, with 5 bases in between.

The chain recombines TRBV24-1 with TRBJ2-2, with TRBD1 matching 7 bases. The CDR3 is 16 amino acids. The V segment lost 4 bases and the J segment 4 bases; nucleotides outside the gene matches: 8. Per germline, CDR1 KGHDR and CDR2 SFDVKD. The CDR3 protein is CATSDLGGAGTGELFF. The CDR3 DNA sequence: TGTGCCACCAGTGACTTAGGGGGCGCCGGCACCGGGGAGCTGTTTTTT.

This chain uses TRBV30 with TRBJ1-4; D gene unclear. CDR3 length equals 14 residues. Germline assignment: CDR1 GTSNPN and CDR2 SVGIG (reference sequence). Trimming removed 5 bases from V and 4 bases from J, with 14 bases in between. CDR3 protein: CAWQDGRLNEKLFF. The CDR3 DNA sequence: TGTGCCTGGCAGGACGGCCGACTTAATGAAAAACTGTTTTTT.